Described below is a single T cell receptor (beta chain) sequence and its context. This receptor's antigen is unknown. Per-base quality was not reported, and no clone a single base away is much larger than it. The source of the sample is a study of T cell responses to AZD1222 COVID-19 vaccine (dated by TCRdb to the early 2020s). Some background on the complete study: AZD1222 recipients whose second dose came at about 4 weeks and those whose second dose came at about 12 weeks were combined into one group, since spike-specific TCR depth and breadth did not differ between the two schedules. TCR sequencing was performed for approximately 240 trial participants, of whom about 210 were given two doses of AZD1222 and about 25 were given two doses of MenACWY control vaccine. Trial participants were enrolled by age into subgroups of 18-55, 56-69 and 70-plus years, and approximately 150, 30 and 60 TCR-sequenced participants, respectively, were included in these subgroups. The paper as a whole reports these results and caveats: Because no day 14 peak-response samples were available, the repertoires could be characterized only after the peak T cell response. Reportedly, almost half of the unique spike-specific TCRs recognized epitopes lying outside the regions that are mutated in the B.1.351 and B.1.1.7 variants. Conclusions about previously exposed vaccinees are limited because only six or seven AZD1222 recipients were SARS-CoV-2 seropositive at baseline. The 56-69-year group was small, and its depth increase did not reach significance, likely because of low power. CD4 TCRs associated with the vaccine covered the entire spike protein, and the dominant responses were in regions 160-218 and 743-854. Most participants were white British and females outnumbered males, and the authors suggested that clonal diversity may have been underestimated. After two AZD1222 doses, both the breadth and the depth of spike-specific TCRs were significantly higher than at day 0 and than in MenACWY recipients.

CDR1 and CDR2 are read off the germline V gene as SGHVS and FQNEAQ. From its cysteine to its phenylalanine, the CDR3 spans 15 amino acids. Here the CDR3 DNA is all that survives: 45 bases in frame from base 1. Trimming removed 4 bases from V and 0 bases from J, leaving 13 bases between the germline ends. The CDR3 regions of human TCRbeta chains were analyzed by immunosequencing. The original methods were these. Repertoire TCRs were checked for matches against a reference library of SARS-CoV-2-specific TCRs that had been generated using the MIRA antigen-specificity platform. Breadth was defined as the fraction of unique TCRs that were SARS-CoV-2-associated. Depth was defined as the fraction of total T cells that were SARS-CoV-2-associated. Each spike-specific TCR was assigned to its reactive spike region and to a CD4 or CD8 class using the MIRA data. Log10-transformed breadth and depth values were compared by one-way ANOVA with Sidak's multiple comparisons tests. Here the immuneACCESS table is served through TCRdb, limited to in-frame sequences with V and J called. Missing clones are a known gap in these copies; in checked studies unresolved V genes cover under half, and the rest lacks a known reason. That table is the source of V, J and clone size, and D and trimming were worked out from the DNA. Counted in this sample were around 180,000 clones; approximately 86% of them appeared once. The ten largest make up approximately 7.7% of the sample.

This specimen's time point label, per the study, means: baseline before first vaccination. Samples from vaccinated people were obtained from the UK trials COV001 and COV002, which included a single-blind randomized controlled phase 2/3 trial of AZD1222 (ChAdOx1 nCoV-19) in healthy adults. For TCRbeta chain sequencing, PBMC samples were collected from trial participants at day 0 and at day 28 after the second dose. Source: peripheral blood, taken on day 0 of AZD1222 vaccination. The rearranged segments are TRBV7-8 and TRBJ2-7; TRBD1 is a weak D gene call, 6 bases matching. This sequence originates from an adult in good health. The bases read TGTGCCAGCAGCTGGGGAGACAGGACCTCCTACGAGCAGTACTTC. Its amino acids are CASSWGDRTSYEQYF.